What follows is one T cell receptor beta chain and its context. The data originate from a study of blood T cell repertoires in COVID-19. Study at large: COVID-19 samples, acute and convalescent, were from the United States, Italy and Spain. Sample material is recorded as cDNA or gDNA derived from T cells, B-cell-depleted T cells, or PBMCs.

Germline assignment: CDR1 KGHDR and CDR2 SFDVKD. The trim removed 5 bases at V and 6 bases at J, leaving 3 bases unmatched. The CDR3 consists of 14 residues. Original analysis: Nucleated cell counts were estimated from reference gene primer amplification. Assay: immunoSEQ multiplex PCR; the TCRdb copy retains only in-frame clones and omits some. The V and J calls and clone size come from that table; D and trimming were worked out from the DNA. This table holds just over 650,000 clones, 90% found once. Sequenced material: peripheral blood. The receptor was derived from a woman aged 18-29 years with acute or convalescent COVID-19. This chain uses TRBV24-1 with TRBJ1-2, with 12 bases fitting TRBD1. The CDR3 here is CATSAGTGGDGYTF. In DNA, the CDR3 is TGTGCCACCAGTGCGGGGACAGGGGGCGATGGCTACACCTTC.